These 18 T cell receptor beta chains came from one sample sequenced in a study of T cell responses to AZD1222 COVID-19 vaccine. This table comes from immunoSEQ multiplex PCR, and its TCRdb copy is limited to in-frame clones, with some not included. The data hold under 150,000 clones, with roughly 90% observed a single time. Material: peripheral blood, obtained on day 0 of AZD1222 vaccination. The receptors shown here come from an adult in good health.

This clone is a singleton in its sample. The chain is built from TRBV10-3 and TRBJ2-7; D possibly corresponds to TRBD2 (5 bases). V lost 3 bases and J 4 bases, leaving 10 bases between the germline ends. The germline CDR1 and CDR2 sequences are ENHRY and SYGVKD. The CDR3 length is 13 residues. CDR3 protein: CAISDGDIYEQYF. The DNA for the CDR3 is TGTGCCATCAGTGACGGGGATATATACGAGCAGTACTTC.

V is TRBV27 and J is TRBJ2-6, with TRBD1 matching 10 bases. J lost 0 bases, V lost 7 bases, and 12 bases had no gene match. The CDR3 runs to 19 residues. Germline CDR1 reads MNHEY; CDR2 reads SMNVEV (reference sequence). The CDR3 DNA reads TGTGCCAGCAAACTACTGACAGGGGGCTCCCTCTCTGGGGCCAACGTCCTGACTTTC. Protein product: CASKLLTGGSLSGANVLTF.

This clone was seen a few times. This chain links TRBV11-3 with TRBJ2-7; TRBD2 agrees at 11 bases. Germline V gives CDR1 SGHNT, CDR2 YENEEA. After removal of 1 base from V and 4 bases from J, the junction contained 6 bases not matched to a gene. This CDR3 has 16 residues. The CDR3 DNA is TGTGCCAGCAGCTTAGGTGGACTAGCGGGTCCATACGAGCAGTACTTC. Translation: CASSLGGLAGPYEQYF.

The chain links TRBV2 to TRBJ2-1; tentatively, D is TRBD1 or TRBD2 (5 bases each). Germline CDR1 is SNHLY and CDR2 is FYNNEI. The CDR3 is 13 residues long. The V end lost 6 bases, the J end lost 7 bases, and 13 bases lay between the germline ends. The CDR3 here is CASRDTGGNEQFF. The CDR3 region has the DNA TGTGCCAGCAGGGACACGGGCGGGAATGAGCAGTTCTTC.

The genes are TRBV7-9 and TRBJ2-3; D possibly corresponds to TRBD2 (5 bases). There are 15 residues in the CDR3. V dropped 11 bases and J dropped 4 bases, with 22 bases sitting between them. Germline V gene lookup returns CDR1 SEHNR and CDR2 FQNEAQ (reference sequence). The CDR3 DNA follows: TGTGCCGCCGGGATTCTACAACCGTGGGCAGATACGCAGTATTTT. Amino acid sequence: CAAGILQPWADTQYF.

This clone was seen only once. The chain combines TRBV5-1 with TRBJ1-2; TRBD1 agrees at 7 bases. The CDR3 covers 14 residues. Germline trimming cut 4 bases from V and 3 bases from J; bases unmatched to any gene: 6. Germline-derived CDR1 and CDR2 are SGHRS and YFSETQ. The CDR3 coding sequence is TGCGCCAGCAGCCCACGCGACAGGGACTATGGCTACACCTTC. Protein: CASSPRDRDYGYTF. The full variable domain, completed using reference TRBV5-1 and TRBJ1-2, is KAGVTQTPRYLIKTRGQQVTLSCSPISGHRSVSWYQQTPGQGLQFLFEYFSETQRNKGNFPGRFSGRQFSNSRSEMNVSTLELGDSALYLCASSPRDRDYGYTFGSGTRLTVV.

The chain is built from TRBV28 and TRBJ2-2; possible D gene TRBD1, 5 bases. Germline values: CDR1 MDHEN, CDR2 SYDVKM. The V gene lost 6 bases and the J gene lost 6 bases, with 11 bases spanning the gap. This CDR3 spans 13 amino acids. The CDR3 region is CASRTDSPGELFF. The CDR3, as DNA: TGTGCCAGCAGAACAGACAGTCCCGGGGAGCTGTTTTTT.

This chain links TRBV29-1 with TRBJ2-7, with 10 bases matching TRBD1. CDR3 length: 16 residues. Germline CDR1 SQVTM, CDR2 ANQGSEA. The V segment lost 5 bases and the J segment 6 bases; nucleotides outside the gene matches: 16. This CDR3 reads CSVRNHPGQGLAEQYF. The CDR3 region has the DNA TGCAGCGTTCGCAACCACCCGGGACAGGGGCTGGCCGAGCAGTACTTC.

This chain joins TRBV28 and TRBJ1-3, with a weak D call TRBD1 (5 bases). V was trimmed by 6 bases and J by 5 bases, leaving 8 bases between them. This CDR3 is 12 amino acids long. CDR1 and CDR2 (germline): MDHEN, SYDVKM. The CDR3 loop reads CASRGTRNTIYF. CDR3 bases: TGTGCCAGCAGAGGGACGCGAAACACCATATATTTT.

This chain joins TRBV7-6 and TRBJ2-2; no firm D call. This CDR3 region has 13 residues. Germline lookup yields CDR1 SGHVS and CDR2 FNYEAQ. The germline V and J ends were trimmed by 1 base and 4 bases, with 4 bases remaining between them. CDR3 nucleotides: TGTGCCAGCAGCTTAGGTTCCACCGGGGAGCTGTTTTTT. Its protein is CASSLGSTGELFF.

The V gene is TRBV19, the J gene TRBJ2-7; 11 nucleotides line up with TRBD1. The germline V gene encodes CDR1 LNHDA and CDR2 SQIVND (reference sequence). CDR3 size: 15 residues. V dropped 6 bases and J dropped 3; count of bases not matched to a gene: 7. CDR3 amino acids: CASRASGTGGYEQYF. In DNA form, the CDR3 reads TGTGCCAGTAGGGCCTCTGGGACAGGGGGCTACGAGCAGTACTTC.

The chain carries TRBV6-5 and TRBJ1-5; D not certain. V lost 2 bases, J lost 0 bases, and 5 bases lay in between. CDR3 size: 14 residues. CDR1 MNHEY and CDR2 SVGAGI come from the germline V gene. The CDR3 sequence: CASSYLNSNQPQHF. The CDR3 nucleotides are TGTGCCAGCAGTTACCTAAATAGCAATCAGCCCCAGCATTTT.

The chain carries TRBV5-6 and TRBJ1-5; D gene unclear. This CDR3 contains 12 residues. CDR1 and CDR2 from the germline V gene are SGHDT and YYEEEE. V was cut by 4 bases and J by 4 bases, with 6 bases left in between. CDR3 in amino acids: CASSLINQPQHF. In DNA form, the CDR3 reads TGTGCCAGCAGCCTCATAAATCAGCCCCAGCATTTT.

The chain uses TRBV5-6 and TRBJ1-3; D is unclear. Germline assignment: CDR1 SGHDT and CDR2 YYEEEE. The CDR3 extends over 14 amino acids. The V end was cut by 4 bases, the J end by 0 bases, with 8 bases between. CDR3 residues: CASSLGISGNTIYF. Written as DNA, the CDR3 is TGTGCCAGCAGCCTGGGGATCTCTGGAAACACCATATATTTT.

The chain uses TRBV27 and TRBJ1-1, with 11 positions matching TRBD1. With 6 bases clipped from V and 0 bases from J, the junction kept 6 bases outside the gene matches. The germline CDR1 and CDR2 sequences are MNHEY and SMNVEV (reference sequence). The CDR3 spans 16 residues. The CDR3 region is CASRRAGQGVNTEAFF. The CDR3 bases are TGTGCCAGCAGAAGAGCGGGACAGGGGGTGAACACTGAAGCTTTCTTT.

This clone came up a few times. V gene TRBV6-5 combines with J gene TRBJ2-6; D tentatively fits TRBD1 or TRBD2 (6 bases each). The CDR3 has 15 residues. Germline lookup yields CDR1 MNHEY and CDR2 SVGAGI. V dropped 7 bases and J dropped 0 bases, with 10 bases sitting between them. The CDR3 here is CASIRGDSGANVLTF. The CDR3 DNA reads as TGTGCCAGCATAAGGGGGGACTCTGGGGCCAACGTCCTGACTTTC.

V gene TRBV12-3 or TRBV12-4 combines with J gene TRBJ1-5, with a possible D match to TRBD1 (5 bases). This CDR3 contains 13 residues. Trimming stripped 4 bases from V and 7 bases from J, with 11 bases between. Here the CDR3 reads CASSYQGSQPQHF. For the CDR3, the DNA is TGTGCCAGCAGTTATCAGGGTTCACAGCCCCAGCATTTT.

The chain joins TRBV5-4 to TRBJ2-5; 11 positions agree with TRBD2. V shed 2 bases, J shed 4 bases, and the junction held 1 base outside the gene matches. Germline CDR1 reads SGHNT; CDR2 reads YYREEE (reference sequence). CDR3 length: 14 amino acids. This CDR3 reads CASSFLAGGETQYF. For the CDR3, the DNA is TGTGCCAGCAGCTTCCTAGCGGGGGGAGAGACCCAGTACTTC. The full variable domain, in which reference TRBV5-4 and TRBJ2-5 provide the parts outside the CDR3, is ETGVTQSPTHLIKTRGQQVTLRCSSQSGHNTVSWYQQALGQGPQFIFQYYREEENGRGNFPPRFSGLQFPNYSSELNVNALELDDSALYLCASSFLAGGETQYFGPGTRLLVL.